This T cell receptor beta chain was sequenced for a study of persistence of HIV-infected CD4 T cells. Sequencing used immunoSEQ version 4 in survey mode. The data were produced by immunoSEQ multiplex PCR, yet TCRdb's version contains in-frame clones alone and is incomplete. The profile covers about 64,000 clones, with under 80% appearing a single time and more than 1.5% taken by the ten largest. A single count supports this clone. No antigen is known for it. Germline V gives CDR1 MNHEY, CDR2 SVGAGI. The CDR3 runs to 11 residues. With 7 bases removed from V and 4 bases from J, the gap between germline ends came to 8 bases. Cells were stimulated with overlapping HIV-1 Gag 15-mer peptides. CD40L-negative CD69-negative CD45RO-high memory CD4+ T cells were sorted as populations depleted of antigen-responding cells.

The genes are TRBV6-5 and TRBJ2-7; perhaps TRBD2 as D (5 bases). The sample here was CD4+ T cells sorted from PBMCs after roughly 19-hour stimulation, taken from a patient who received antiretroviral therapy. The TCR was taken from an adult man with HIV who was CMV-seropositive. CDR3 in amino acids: CASTSGYEQYF. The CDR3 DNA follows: TGTGCCAGCACATCGGGGTACGAGCAGTACTTC.